These 22 T cell receptor beta chains were all obtained from the same sample, sequenced in a study of T cell changes during pregnancy in multiple sclerosis. Clones were sequenced by immunoSEQ multiplex PCR, and TCRdb holds only the in-frame ones, with some missing. The sample lists 35,000 to 45,000 clones; nearly 90% were seen once. This specimen consisted of CD4+ T cells from peripheral blood mononuclear cells, obtained after pregnancy. The receptor set was obtained from a female donor with multiple sclerosis, enrolled in a pregnancy study.

This rearrangement joins TRBV4-3 to TRBJ2-2; no definite D call. The length of the CDR3 is 18 residues. Trimming cost V 0 bases and J 1 base, with 15 bases left between them. Germline CDR1 reads LGHNA; CDR2 reads YSLEER. CDR3 sequence reads: CASSQDPPPRRNTGELFF. CDR3 coding DNA: TGCGCCAGCAGCCAAGATCCCCCTCCGCGGCGGAACACCGGGGAGCTGTTTTTT.

The J gene is TRBJ2-7, the V gene TRBV5-1, with D possibly matching TRBD2 (5 bases). Trimming took 3 bases from V and 4 from J, leaving 11 bases between them. There are 13 residues in the CDR3. Germline CDR1 is SGHRS and CDR2 is YFSETQ. CDR3 sequence: CASSSLRGYEQYF. The CDR3, as DNA: TGCGCCAGCAGCTCCCTCCGGGGATACGAGCAGTACTTC.

The chain uses TRBV4-1 and TRBJ2-7; maybe TRBD2 (6 bases). Per the germline V gene, CDR1 is MGHRA and CDR2 is YSYEKL. This CDR3 contains 16 residues. V lost 1 base, J lost 7 bases, and 20 bases lay in between. CDR3 nucleotides: TGCGCCAGCAGCCAAGCCATCGGGAGTCGGCGGTGGGAGCAGTACTTC. Protein sequence: CASSQAIGSRRWEQYF.

The chain joins TRBV5-1 to TRBJ2-7, with TRBD1 identical over 9 bases. Germline V gene data show CDR1 as SGHRS and CDR2 as YFSETQ. CDR3 length equals 16 residues. Losses at the gene ends were 2 bases for V and 2 bases for J; bases not matched to a gene: 8. CDR3: CASSFPPGTGTYEQYF. In DNA, the CDR3 is TGCGCCAGCAGCTTTCCTCCCGGGACAGGGACCTACGAGCAGTACTTC.

This clone was picked up one time. Sequence at one end of the junction differs from germline and may be a read error. This chain uses TRBV28 with TRBJ2-7; 7 bases map to TRBD2. This CDR3 has 12 amino acids. Per germline, CDR1 MDHEN and CDR2 SYDVKM. CDR3 region: CASSLLFGTIGF. In nucleotides, the CDR3 is TGTGCCAGCAGTTTACTTTTTGGGACTATCGGTTTC.

The genes are TRBV2 and TRBJ2-3; D gene uncertain. The ends were cut back, 3 bases at V and 3 bases at J, with 13 bases in the middle. Germline CDR1 and CDR2: SNHLY and FYNNEI. The CDR3 runs to 15 residues. CDR3 in DNA: TGTGCCAGCAGTGACTTGTGGGCATCGACAGATACGCAGTATTTT. Translated, it gives CASSDLWASTDTQYF.

The chain employs TRBV7-9 and TRBJ1-6; D may be TRBD1 (5 bases). The germline gives CDR1 SEHNR, CDR2 FQNEAQ (reference sequence). This CDR3 region has 12 residues. Trimming took off 4 bases at V and 15 bases at J, with 13 bases between the two ends. Here the CDR3 reads CASSWGERDLHF. CDR3 nucleotides: TGTGCCAGCAGCTGGGGGGAACGGGACCTCCACTTT. Filled out from reference TRBV7-9 and TRBJ1-6, the complete variable domain reads DTGVSQNPRHKITKRGQNVTFRCDPISEHNRLYWYRQTLGQGPEFLTYFQNEAQLEKSRLLSDRFSAERPKGSFSTLEIQRTEQGDSAMYLCASSWGERDLHFGNGTRLTVT.

The chain recombines TRBV28 with TRBJ1-2, with D perhaps TRBD1 (6 bases). Germline CDR1 and CDR2: MDHEN and SYDVKM. CDR3 length: 14 amino acids. Trimming cost V 10 bases and J 4 bases, with 19 bases left between them. The CDR3 nucleotides are TGTGCCACCACTTGGCCGGACAGTCCCTATGGCTACACCTTC. Its protein product is CATTWPDSPYGYTF.

The chain couples TRBV6-1 to TRBJ1-6, with no clear D. The CDR3 loop spans 14 amino acids. V was pared by 2 bases and J by 11 bases, with 13 bases between. Germline CDR1 reads MNHNS; CDR2 reads SASEGT. The CDR3 is CASSEMLELTPLHF. The CDR3 DNA follows: TGTGCCAGCAGTGAAATGTTGGAGTTGACACCCCTCCACTTT.

V usage is TRBV5-1 and J usage is TRBJ1-5; tentatively, D is TRBD1 (5 bases). Germline-derived CDR1 and CDR2 are SGHRS and YFSETQ. CDR3 size: 15 residues. V was trimmed by 1 base and J by 1 base, leaving 9 bases between them. The CDR3 DNA reads as TGCGCCAGCAGCTTGTTGGGGGGGAGCAATCAGCCCCAGCATTTT. It specifies CASSLLGGSNQPQHF.

DNA of the CDR3: TGTGCCTGGAGTTCCACAGGGGGCTCTAACTATGGCTACACCTTC. Encoded protein: CAWSSTGGSNYGYTF. V is TRBV30 and J is TRBJ1-2; the match to TRBD1 covers 9 bases. V dropped 2 bases and J dropped 0; count of bases not matched to a gene: 4. Per the germline V gene, CDR1 is GTSNPN and CDR2 is SVGIG (reference sequence). This CDR3 region has 15 residues.

The J gene is TRBJ2-1, the V gene TRBV19; 8 bases line up with TRBD1. The CDR3 is 19 amino acids. Germline-derived CDR1 and CDR2 are LNHDA and SQIVND (reference sequence). V lost 5 bases and J lost 7; bases outside the gene matches: 22. The CDR3 nucleotides are TGTGCCAGTAGTCTTACCGGGACAGGTTTAGTTACTTATCGGAATGAGCAGTTCTTC. Its protein product is CASSLTGTGLVTYRNEQFF.

V and J are TRBV27 and TRBJ1-1; 9 positions agree with TRBD1. V gave up 2 bases and J gave up 5 bases; unmatched junction bases: 3. This CDR3 has 14 residues. In germline, CDR1 is MNHEY, CDR2 SMNVEV (reference sequence). CDR3 in DNA: TGTGCCAGCAGTTTAACGACAGGGGGGACTGAAGCTTTCTTT. Residues: CASSLTTGGTEAFF.

V usage is TRBV7-8 and J usage is TRBJ2-7, with TRBD1 identical over 7 bases. The CDR3 length is 12 residues. Germline lookup yields CDR1 SGHVS and CDR2 FQNEAQ. The ends lost 5 bases at V and 6 bases at J; junction bases unmatched: 4. The CDR3 reads CASSLQGSEQYF. The CDR3 DNA reads as TGTGCCAGCAGCCTACAGGGGAGCGAGCAGTACTTC.

V and J are TRBV7-2 and TRBJ1-4, with D possibly matching TRBD1 (6 bases). Germline CDR1 SGHTA, CDR2 FQGNSA. Trimming took off 2 bases at V and 5 bases at J, with 12 bases between the two ends. CDR3 size: 15 residues. CDR3 amino acids: CASSLQQGRNEKLFF. The CDR3, as DNA: TGTGCCAGCAGCTTACAACAGGGAAGAAATGAAAAACTGTTTTTT.

The CDR3 region has the DNA TGTGCCAGCAGGCGTCAGGGATCAGCTGAAGCTTTCTTT. Translated: CASRRQGSAEAFF. V and J are TRBV6-6 and TRBJ1-1; tentative D call: TRBD1 (5 bases). Per germline, CDR1 MNHNY and CDR2 SVGAGI (reference sequence). The CDR3 totals 13 residues. Trimming removed 6 bases from V and 6 bases from J, with 14 bases in between.

The V and J genes are TRBV27 and TRBJ1-5; maybe TRBD1 (5 bases). CDR1 MNHEY and CDR2 SMNVEV come from the germline V gene (reference sequence). V gave up 5 bases and J gave up 5 bases, with 7 bases separating them. CDR3 length equals 12 residues. The CDR3 sequence is CASSKGDQPQHF. CDR3 coding DNA: TGTGCCAGCAGTAAAGGGGATCAGCCCCAGCATTTT.

Remarks on this clone: Germline is not matched at one junction end, which may reflect a read error. The chain recombines TRBV6-5 with TRBJ1-5; maybe TRBD1 (6 bases). There are 13 residues in the CDR3. Germline lookup yields CDR1 MNHEY and CDR2 SVGAGI. The CDR3 reads CASSRDTDQSQHF. In DNA, the CDR3 is TGTGCCAGCAGCCGGGACACAGATCAGTCCCAGCATTTT.

The chain couples TRBV15 to TRBJ2-1; D possibly corresponds to TRBD1 (5 bases). The ends were cut back, 3 bases at V and 6 bases at J, with 9 bases in the middle. CDR3 length equals 13 residues. Germline V gives CDR1 LNHNV, CDR2 YYDKDF (reference sequence). The DNA of the CDR3 is TGTGCCACCAGCAGCGACAGACTCAATGAGCAGTTCTTC. Amino acids: CATSSDRLNEQFF.

The rearrangement uses TRBV28 and TRBJ2-7; TRBD1 might be the D (6 bases). The CDR3 runs to 15 residues. The germline V and J ends were trimmed by 2 bases and 6 bases, with 17 bases remaining between them. Germline-derived CDR1 and CDR2 are MDHEN and SYDVKM. The CDR3 DNA sequence: TGTGCCAGCAGTTTAGCCGCGACAGGAACCTGCGAGCAGTACTTC. It yields the protein CASSLAATGTCEQYF.

This clone was observed a handful of times. This chain links TRBV18 with TRBJ1-6, with D perhaps matching TRBD1 (5 bases). Trimming took off 2 bases at V and 7 bases at J, with 12 bases between the two ends. The germline CDR1 and CDR2 sequences are KGHSH and LQKENI. The CDR3 length is 15 residues. In DNA form, the CDR3 reads TGTGCCAGCTCACCAGGGGGGACGGGGAATTCACCCCTCCACTTT. Translation: CASSPGGTGNSPLHF.

The chain employs TRBV5-6 and TRBJ1-2; TRBD1 might be the D (6 bases). V lost 0 bases to trimming and J lost 8 bases, with 23 bases between them. Germline assignment: CDR1 SGHDT and CDR2 YYEEEE. This CDR3 region has 17 residues. The chain's CDR3 is CASSLAGGRLGAEGYTF. The DNA of the CDR3 is TGTGCCAGCAGCTTGGCGGGGGGGCGGCTCGGAGCGGAGGGCTACACCTTC.